A single sample is the source of the 20 T cell receptor beta chains below, sequenced in a study of control samples from healthy donors and cancer patients. Only in-frame clones appear in the TCRdb table, and some are missing; sequencing was by immunoSEQ multiplex PCR. The sample includes 150,000 to 200,000 clones, 91% of them seen just once. Sequencing input: blood. These receptors were taken from a woman aged 25 to 39 in good health.

The genes are TRBV6-5 and TRBJ1-6; a weak D match, TRBD1 (5 bases). The germline gives CDR1 MNHEY, CDR2 SVGAGI. With 8 bases removed from V and 0 bases from J, the gap between germline ends came to 8 bases. There are 14 residues in the CDR3. The CDR3, as DNA: TGTGCCAGCGGGGGAAGCTCCTATAATTCACCCCTCCACTTT. Protein sequence: CASGGSSYNSPLHF.

Details on this clone: Other DNA sequences of this sample code for an identical CDR3. This chain uses TRBV24-1 with TRBJ2-3; no clear D. The CDR3 runs to 12 residues. Germline CDR1 KGHDR, CDR2 SFDVKD. Trimming took off 4 bases at V and 1 base at J, with 2 bases between the two ends. Here the CDR3 DNA reads TGTGCCACCAGTGACCGCACAGATACGCAGTATTTT. It encodes CATSDRTDTQYF.

This sequence joins TRBV7-8 and TRBJ1-2; tentatively, D is TRBD1 (5 bases). Germline V gives CDR1 SGHVS, CDR2 FQNEAQ. The V end lost 2 bases, the J end lost 7 bases, and 11 bases lay between the germline ends. This CDR3 has 13 residues. CDR3 in DNA: TGTGCCAGCAGCTTAAGAGGGGTGGGTGGCTACACCTTC. Translating gives CASSLRGVGGYTF. The entire variable domain, with the rest obtained from reference TRBV7-8 and TRBJ1-2, is as follows: GAGVSQSPRYKVAKRGQDVALRCDPISGHVSLFWYQQALGQGPEFLTYFQNEAQLDKSGLPSDRFFAERPEGSVSTLKIQRTQQEDSAVYLCASSLRGVGGYTFGSGTRLTVV.

The chain employs TRBV21-1 and TRBJ2-1; the table's D gene call, TRBD1, was not cross checked with the DNA. TRBV21-1 is listed as a pseudogene. The CDR3 consists of 13 residues. CDR3 protein: CASRPGYYNEQFF. In nucleotides, the CDR3 is TGTGCCAGCAGGCCAGGGTACTACAATGAGCAGTTCTTC.

A remark on this clone: The same CDR3 is also encoded by other DNA sequences in this sample. This chain uses TRBV11-3 with TRBJ2-5; 13 bases align to TRBD2. The germline V gene encodes CDR1 SGHNT and CDR2 YENEEA. Trimming cost V 1 base and J 4 bases; bases outside gene matches: 0. The CDR3 has 15 residues. CDR3 sequence (DNA): TGTGCCAGCAGCTTAGGACTAGCGGGAGGAGAGACCCAGTACTTC. It encodes CASSLGLAGGETQYF.

The gene calls are TRBV9 and TRBJ2-1; 8 nucleotides align to TRBD2. Germline V gene sequence: CDR1 SGDLS, CDR2 YYNGEE. V shed 0 bases and J 7 bases; nucleotides not matched to a gene: 6. The CDR3 length is 15 residues. CDR3 protein: CASSVEVSGVNEQFF. The CDR3 region has the DNA TGTGCCAGCAGCGTAGAGGTTAGCGGGGTAAATGAGCAGTTCTTC.

V gene TRBV4-2 combines with J gene TRBJ2-2, with 8 bases aligning to TRBD1. Losses at the gene ends were 2 bases for V and 2 bases for J; bases not matched to a gene: 7. Germline V gene sequence: CDR1 LGHNA, CDR2 YNFKEQ. The length of the CDR3 is 17 residues. CDR3 DNA sequence: TGTGCCAGCAGCCAAATCCAGACAGGGGCCAACACCGGGGAGCTGTTTTTT. Translation: CASSQIQTGANTGELFF.

The chain uses TRBV30 and TRBJ1-5; TRBD1 is a possible D gene (6 bases). The CDR3 consists of 14 residues. The ends were cut back, 2 bases at V and 9 bases at J, with 17 bases in the middle. Germline values: CDR1 GTSNPN, CDR2 SVGIG (reference sequence). The CDR3 loop reads CAWSRGGRVAPQHF. The DNA for the CDR3 is TGTGCCTGGAGTAGGGGGGGGCGAGTTGCGCCCCAGCATTTT. Variable domain in full (rest from reference TRBV30 and TRBJ1-5): SQTIHQWPATLVQPVGSPLSLECTVEGTSNPNLYWYRQAAGRGLQLLFYSVGIGQISSEVPQNLSASRPQDRQFILSSKKLLLSDSGFYLCAWSRGGRVAPQHFGDGTRLSIL.

V usage is TRBV5-5 and J usage is TRBJ2-7; 10 bases line up with TRBD1. The CDR3 has 14 amino acids. The germline V gene has CDR1 SGHKS and CDR2 YYEKEE (reference sequence). J lost 3 bases, V lost 4 bases, and 4 bases had no gene match. This CDR3 is CASSTGTGDYEQYF. As DNA, the CDR3 is TGTGCCAGCAGCACCGGGACAGGGGACTACGAGCAGTACTTC.

This clone appeared once. The chain couples TRBV6-5 to TRBJ1-1, with 8 bases fitting TRBD1. V trimming: 4 bases; J trimming: 1 base; junction bases outside the gene matches: 5. The CDR3 loop spans 15 amino acids. Germline lookup yields CDR1 MNHEY and CDR2 SVGAGI. The CDR3 region is CASSFSGTGNTEAFF. As DNA, the CDR3 is TGTGCCAGCAGTTTTTCCGGGACAGGGAACACTGAAGCTTTCTTT.

This clone came up once. The rearrangement joins TRBV7-2 to TRBJ1-4; 7 positions match TRBD1. V shed 1 base and J 9 bases; nucleotides not matched to a gene: 2. The CDR3 has 13 amino acids. The germline V gene has CDR1 SGHTA and CDR2 FQGNSA. CDR3 sequence: CASSLGTGQKLFF. The CDR3 DNA is TGTGCCAGCAGCTTAGGGACAGGCCAAAAACTGTTTTTT.

The genes are TRBV25-1 and TRBJ2-7; no clear D gene. V lost 4 bases to trimming and J lost 3 bases, with 4 bases between them. CDR1 MGHDK and CDR2 SYGVNS come from the germline V gene. This CDR3 is built from 11 residues. The CDR3 DNA reads TGTGCCAGCAGTGCGAGCTACGAGCAGTACTTC. Translated: CASSASYEQYF.

J is TRBJ2-2 and V is TRBV4-1, with TRBD2 identical over 12 bases. Unmatched junction bases numbered 7, after V lost 0 bases and J lost 8 bases. Germline CDR1 is MGHRA and CDR2 is YSYEKL. The CDR3 runs to 17 residues. The CDR3, as DNA: TGCGCCAGCAGCCAAGATCGGCTAGCGGGGGGGTATGGGGAGCTGTTTTTT. It encodes CASSQDRLAGGYGELFF.

This chain links TRBV19 with TRBJ1-6; unclear D gene. In germline, CDR1 is LNHDA, CDR2 SQIVND (reference sequence). V was pared by 3 bases and J by 1 base, with 7 bases between. This CDR3 is built from 15 residues. The CDR3 region is CASSIKGSYNSPLHF. CDR3 DNA sequence: TGTGCCAGTAGTATCAAGGGTTCCTATAATTCACCCCTCCACTTT. Full variable domain (rest looked up from reference TRBV19 and TRBJ1-6): DGGITQSPKYLFRKEGQNVTLSCEQNLNHDAMYWYRQDPGQGLRLIYYSQIVNDFQKGDIAEGYSVSREKKESFPLTVTSAQKNPTAFYLCASSIKGSYNSPLHFGNGTRLTVT.

This rearrangement joins TRBV5-4 to TRBJ2-3, with 9 bases fitting TRBD2. Trimming cost V 2 bases and J 5 bases; bases outside gene matches: 3. Germline assignment: CDR1 SGHNT and CDR2 YYREEE (reference sequence). This CDR3 region has 14 residues. The CDR3 DNA is TGTGCCAGCAGCTTAGCGGGGGGAGGAGATACGCAGTATTTT. Translating gives CASSLAGGGDTQYF.

The chain uses TRBV2 and TRBJ1-4; TRBD1 aligns across 10 bases. The CDR3 has 13 residues. Germline V gene lookup returns CDR1 SNHLY and CDR2 FYNNEI. The V and J ends lost 8 bases and 7 bases, in that order; junction bases with no gene match: 4. The CDR3 spells CASRQGAAEKLFF. The CDR3 DNA is TGTGCCAGCCGACAGGGGGCCGCTGAAAAACTGTTTTTT.

The chain recombines TRBV10-1 with TRBJ2-1; 11 positions agree with TRBD2. Germline V gives CDR1 WNHNN, CDR2 SYGVQD (reference sequence). The CDR3 has 14 residues. Trimming took 3 bases from V and 9 from J; bases not matched to a gene: 4. CDR3 amino acids: CASSELAGAGEQFF. In nucleotides, the CDR3 is TGCGCCAGCAGTGAACTAGCGGGGGCGGGTGAGCAGTTCTTC.

The chain joins TRBV20-1 to TRBJ1-2; possibly TRBD1 for D (6 bases). Per germline, CDR1 DFQATT and CDR2 SNEGSKA (reference sequence). V shed 3 bases and J shed 3 bases, with 8 bases lying between them. The CDR3 has 12 residues. The CDR3 DNA reads as TGCAGTGCTAGTTCAGGGGACTATGGCTACACCTTC. Its protein is CSASSGDYGYTF.

The chain is built from TRBV15 and TRBJ1-4; 10 bases line up with TRBD1. After removal of 3 bases from V and 7 bases from J, the junction contained 5 bases not matched to a gene. The CDR3 has 15 residues. CDR1 is LNHNV, CDR2 YYDKDF, per germline (reference sequence). The CDR3 region has the DNA TGTGCCACCAGCAGGGGACAGGGGTGGGGTGAAAAACTGTTTTTT. Translating it yields CATSRGQGWGEKLFF.

The gene calls are TRBV25-1 and TRBJ1-2, with D unresolved. Germline lookup yields CDR1 MGHDK and CDR2 SYGVNS. This CDR3 has 12 residues. Trimming left V 5 bases short and J 2 bases short, with 6 bases between. The CDR3 nucleotides read TGTGCCAGCAGTTGGGAGAACTATGGCTACACCTTC. It translates to CASSWENYGYTF.